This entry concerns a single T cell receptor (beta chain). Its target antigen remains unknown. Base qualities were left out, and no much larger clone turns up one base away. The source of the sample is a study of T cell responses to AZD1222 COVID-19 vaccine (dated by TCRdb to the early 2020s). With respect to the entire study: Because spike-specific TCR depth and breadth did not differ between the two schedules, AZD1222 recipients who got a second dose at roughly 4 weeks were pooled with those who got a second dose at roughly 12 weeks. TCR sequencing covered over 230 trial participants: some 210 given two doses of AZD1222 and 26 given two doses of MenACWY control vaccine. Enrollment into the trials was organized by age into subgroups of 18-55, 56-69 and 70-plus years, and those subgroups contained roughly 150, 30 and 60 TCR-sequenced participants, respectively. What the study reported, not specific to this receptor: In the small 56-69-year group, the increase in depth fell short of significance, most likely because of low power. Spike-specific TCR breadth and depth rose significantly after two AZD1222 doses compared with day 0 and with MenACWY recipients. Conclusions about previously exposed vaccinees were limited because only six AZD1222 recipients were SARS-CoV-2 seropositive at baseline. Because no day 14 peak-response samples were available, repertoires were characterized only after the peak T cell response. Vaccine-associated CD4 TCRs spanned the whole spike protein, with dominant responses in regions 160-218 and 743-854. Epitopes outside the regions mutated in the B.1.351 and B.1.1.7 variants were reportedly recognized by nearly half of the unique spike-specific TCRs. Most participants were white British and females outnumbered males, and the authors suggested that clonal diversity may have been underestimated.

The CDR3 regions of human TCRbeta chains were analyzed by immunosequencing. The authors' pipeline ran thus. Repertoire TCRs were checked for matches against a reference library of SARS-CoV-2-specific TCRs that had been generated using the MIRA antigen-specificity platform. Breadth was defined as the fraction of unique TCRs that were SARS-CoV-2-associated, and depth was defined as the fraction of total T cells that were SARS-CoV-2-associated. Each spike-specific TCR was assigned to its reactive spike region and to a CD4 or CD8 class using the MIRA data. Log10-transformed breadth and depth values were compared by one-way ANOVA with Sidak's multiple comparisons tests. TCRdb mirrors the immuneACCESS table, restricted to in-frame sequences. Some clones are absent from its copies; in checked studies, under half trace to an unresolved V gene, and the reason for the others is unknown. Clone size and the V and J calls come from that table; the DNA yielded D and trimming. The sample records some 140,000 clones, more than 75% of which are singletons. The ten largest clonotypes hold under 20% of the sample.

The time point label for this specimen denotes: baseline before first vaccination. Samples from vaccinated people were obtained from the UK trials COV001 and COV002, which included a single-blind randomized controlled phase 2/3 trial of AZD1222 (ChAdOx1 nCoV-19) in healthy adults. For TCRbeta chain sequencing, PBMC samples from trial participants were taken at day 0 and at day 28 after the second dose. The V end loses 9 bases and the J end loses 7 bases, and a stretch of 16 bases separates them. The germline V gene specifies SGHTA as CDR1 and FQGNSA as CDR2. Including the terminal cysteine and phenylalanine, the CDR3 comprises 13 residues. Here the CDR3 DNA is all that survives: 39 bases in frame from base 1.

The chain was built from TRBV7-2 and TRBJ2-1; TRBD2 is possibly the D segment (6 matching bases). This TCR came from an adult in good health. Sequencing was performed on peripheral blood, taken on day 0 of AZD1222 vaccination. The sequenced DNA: TGTGCCAGTAGGGTAGCGGCTCGGAATGAGCAGTTCTTC. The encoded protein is CASRVAARNEQFF.